These T cell receptor beta chains were read from a single sample in a study of blood T cells in healthy people across ages. TCRdb reprocessed the 5' RACE reads with MiXCR, giving one entry per CDR3 protein. The table has roughly 830,000 distinct CDR3 sequences, 55% to 65% seen once. The source material was blood. All receptors derive from a man aged 25 to 45 in good health. Each CDR3 is given with its conserved first and last residue. The D gene is left open where the match is weak. Clone size, where shown, is once, few, many, or a class for clones that have expanded.

abundance	d_gene	v_gene	j_gene	CDR3nt	CDR3aa
.	TRBD1	TRBV30	TRBJ2-5	TGTGCCTGGAGTGTTGGGACAGTACAAGAGACCCAGTACTTC	CAWSVGTVQETQYF
few	.	TRBV5-5	TRBJ2-1	TGTGCCAGCAGCTTGATCGGGGTGCAGTTCTTC	CASSLIGVQFF
.	TRBD1	TRBV27	TRBJ2-5	TGTGCCAGCAAACCGGACAGTTGGCAGGGGGAGCAGTACTTC	CASKPDSWQGEQYF
.	.	TRBV27	TRBJ2-7	TGTGCCAGCAGCCCCTACGCAGCAGGGAGCGGCGAGCAGTACTTC	CASSPYAAGSGEQYF
many	.	TRBV20-1	TRBJ2-7	TGCAGTGCTACTCCCGAAGGGGCGACTTACGAGCAGTACTTC	CSATPEGATYEQYF
.	.	TRBV25-1	TRBJ2-7	TGTGCCAGCAGTGACCTCCGAACCTACGAGCAGTACTTC	CASSDLRTYEQYF
.	.	TRBV12-3/TRBV12-4	TRBJ2-7	TGTGCCAGCAGTTTTTGGGGGAGGTACGAGCAGTACTTC	CASSFWGRYEQYF
few	.	TRBV9	TRBJ1-2	TGTGCCAGCAGCGTAGACGCCCTCGCAGCGACCTATGGCTACACCTTC	CASSVDALAATYGYTF
.	.	TRBV6-5	TRBJ2-3	TGTGCCAGCCGGGACAGCACAGATACGCAGTATTTT	CASRDSTDTQYF
.	.	TRBV29-1	TRBJ1-1	TGCAGCGTTCAGGGATACACTGAAGCTTTCTTT	CSVQGYTEAFF
.	.	TRBV12-3/TRBV12-4	TRBJ2-2	TGTGCCAGCAGTTTATTGGTCAAAGTCACCGGGGAGCTGTTTTTT	CASSLLVKVTGELFF
.	.	TRBV7-9	TRBJ1-4	TGTGCCAGCAGCTTAGTTCGAGGGAACGATGAAAAACTGTTTTTT	CASSLVRGNDEKLFF
.	.	TRBV20-1	TRBJ2-1	TGCAGTCCCCGGACCGTGAACTACAATGAGCAGTTCTTC	CSPRTVNYNEQFF
once	.	TRBV20-1	TRBJ2-7	TGCAGTGCCGGTCCCGCCCTTTCCTACGAGCAGTACTTC	CSAGPALSYEQYF
.	.	TRBV7-8	TRBJ2-1	TGTACCAGCAGCCCCGGGACGCAATACAATGAGCAGTTCTTC	CTSSPGTQYNEQFF
.	.	TRBV20-1	TRBJ2-7	TGCAGTGCCGAGTGGGTGCGGGGGCGCACCGAGCAGTACTTC	CSAEWVRGRTEQYF
many	.	TRBV3-1	TRBJ1-2	TGTGCCAGCAGCCAAGGCAGGGGCTTCACCTTC	CASSQGRGFTF
.	.	TRBV9	TRBJ2-3	TGTGCCAGCACCGGCGGGAGCACAGATACGCAGTATTTT	CASTGGSTDTQYF
.	TRBD1	TRBV20-1	TRBJ2-5	TGCAGGATTGACAGGGGGTCGGTAGAGACCCAGTACTTC	CRIDRGSVETQYF
.	TRBD1	TRBV12-3/TRBV12-4	TRBJ1-2	TGTGCCAGCAGTTTAAATTCGCGGCAGGGGGGCGGCTACACCTTC	CASSLNSRQGGGYTF
.	.	TRBV21-1	TRBJ2-1	TGTGCCAACCCGGGACAGGAGCAGTTCTTC	CANPGQEQFF
.	.	TRBV5-4	TRBJ1-4	TGTGCCAGCAGCCGACCAGGGGATACGGGTGAAAAACTGTTTTTT	CASSRPGDTGEKLFF
.	TRBD1	TRBV25-1	TRBJ2-7	TGTGCCAGCACCGGGACAGTCTCCTACGAGCAGTACTTC	CASTGTVSYEQYF
few	TRBD1	TRBV7-2	TRBJ2-1	TGTGCCAGCAGCCTCCGGGACAGGGGAAACAATGAGCAGTTCTTC	CASSLRDRGNNEQFF
.	.	TRBV6-5	TRBJ1-1	TGTGCCAGCGGTCTCGAGGGAGAAGCTTTCTTT	CASGLEGEAFF
few	.	TRBV18	TRBJ2-1	TGTGCCAGCTCACCGCCAGTTATCAATGAGCAGTTCTTC	CASSPPVINEQFF
few	TRBD2	TRBV29-1	TRBJ2-3	TGCAGCGTCGGTGCGGGGGGTACCACAGATACGCAGTATTTT	CSVGAGGTTDTQYF
.	TRBD1	TRBV7-2	TRBJ2-6	TGTGCCAGCAGCTTGAGACAGGGCTCTGGGGCCAACGTCCTGACTTTC	CASSLRQGSGANVLTF
.	.	TRBV4-1	TRBJ1-6	TGCGCCAGCAGCCAGACCAGGGGAAATTCACCCCTCCACTTT	CASSQTRGNSPLHF
.	.	TRBV6-6	TRBJ1-5	TGTGCCAGCAGTTACTTGGACCACTGGGGGCAGCCCCAGCATTTT	CASSYLDHWGQPQHF
.	.	TRBV30	TRBJ1-2	TGTGCCTTGGGACCTTCGGGCTACACCTTC	CALGPSGYTF
.	TRBD1	TRBV19	TRBJ2-1	TGTGCCAGTACCCCACGGGACAGGGGGCATCTTGAGCAGTTCTTC	CASTPRDRGHLEQFF
.	TRBD2	TRBV7-9	TRBJ2-1	TGTGCCAGCAGCTTCCAAGCGGGGGTCTACAATGAGCAGTTCTTC	CASSFQAGVYNEQFF
.	.	TRBV29-1	TRBJ1-2	TGCAGCGCACCTGGGGACCGTACCGACTATGGCTACACCTTC	CSAPGDRTDYGYTF
.	.	TRBV27	TRBJ2-1	TGTGCCAGCGCACCAAGCCCGGGTCTGGATAATGAGCAGTTCTTC	CASAPSPGLDNEQFF
.	.	TRBV10-3	TRBJ2-3	TGTGCCATCAGTGGAGAAGAGGGCCGATTCGCAGATACGCAGTATTTT	CAISGEEGRFADTQYF
.	.	TRBV7-9	TRBJ2-3	TGTGCCAGCAGCTGGGCCACCACAGATACGCAGTATTTT	CASSWATTDTQYF
.	.	TRBV2	TRBJ2-7	TGTGCCAGCAGTGAAGAACAGGCTCGGTACGAGCAGTACTTC	CASSEEQARYEQYF
.	.	TRBV20-1	TRBJ1-2	TGCAGTGCTAGGAAGTCCCGGGACACCTTCTATGGCTACACCTTC	CSARKSRDTFYGYTF
.	TRBD2	TRBV6-5	TRBJ2-1	TGTGCCAGCAGTTACACACGACTAGCGGGGTCCTACAATGAGCAGTTCTTC	CASSYTRLAGSYNEQFF
once	.	TRBV18	TRBJ2-1	TGTGCCAGCTCACCCCTGGAGGGCGAGGGTGAGCAGTTCTTC	CASSPLEGEGEQFF
few	TRBD1	TRBV4-3	TRBJ2-7	TGCGCCAGCAGCCAGGGACAGAATCCATTAGGGACCTACGAGCAGTACTTC	CASSQGQNPLGTYEQYF
.	.	TRBV20-1	TRBJ1-2	TGCAGTGCAACCCAGACGTCCTATGGCTACACCTTC	CSATQTSYGYTF
.	.	TRBV5-1	TRBJ1-6	TGCGCCAGCGGTACGGGGCAGGATAATTCACCCCTCCACTTT	CASGTGQDNSPLHF
.	.	TRBV4-3	TRBJ2-3	TGCGCCAGCAGCCAAGATGGCGCAGATACGCAGTATTTT	CASSQDGADTQYF
.	.	TRBV15	TRBJ1-5	TGTGCCACTACCAGGGGCGGCAGCAATCAGCCCCAGCATTTT	CATTRGGSNQPQHF
once	TRBD2	TRBV7-2	TRBJ2-3	TGTGCCAGCAGCTCGAGGACTAGTATTCCAGATACGCAGTATTTT	CASSSRTSIPDTQYF
few	.	TRBV27	TRBJ2-1	TGTGCCAGCAGTTCAAGCCAGGGGCATACATATGAGCAGTTCTTC	CASSSSQGHTYEQFF
.	TRBD2	TRBV20-1	TRBJ2-1	TGCAGTGCTAGAGCCTCGTTGGGACTAGCGAACAATGAGCAGTTCTTC	CSARASLGLANNEQFF
.	.	TRBV6-6	TRBJ2-7	TGTGCCAGCAGTTACGAGGGCGAGCAGTACTTC	CASSYEGEQYF
few	.	TRBV10-3	TRBJ1-5	TGTGCCATCAGGAAAGACAGCCTCGATAATCAGCCCCAGCATTTT	CAIRKDSLDNQPQHF
.	.	TRBV28	TRBJ1-6	TGTGCCACCGAAGATCCTAATTCACCCCTCCACTTT	CATEDPNSPLHF
.	.	TRBV12-3/TRBV12-4	TRBJ2-3	TGTGCCAGCAGTTTATACGCCAGGGGAGATACGCAGTATTTT	CASSLYARGDTQYF
once	.	TRBV4-2	TRBJ2-7	TGTGCCAGCAGCCAAGATCTTGGCAGGGTGTTATCCTACGAGCAGTACTTC	CASSQDLGRVLSYEQYF
.	TRBD2	TRBV5-6	TRBJ2-3	TGTGCCAGCAGCTCGGGACTACAAGTTAGAGGGGATACGCAGTATTTT	CASSSGLQVRGDTQYF
.	.	TRBV12-3/TRBV12-4	TRBJ2-2	TGTGCCAGCAGTGACAGCGCCGGGGAGCTGTTTTTT	CASSDSAGELFF
few	TRBD2	TRBV7-2	TRBJ2-3	TGTGCCAGCAGCTTACTAGCGGGGGGCCCACGCACAGATACGCAGTATTTT	CASSLLAGGPRTDTQYF
.	.	TRBV7-9	TRBJ1-2	TGTGCCAGCAGCCTAGGACGGGAAACCTATGGCTACACCTTC	CASSLGRETYGYTF